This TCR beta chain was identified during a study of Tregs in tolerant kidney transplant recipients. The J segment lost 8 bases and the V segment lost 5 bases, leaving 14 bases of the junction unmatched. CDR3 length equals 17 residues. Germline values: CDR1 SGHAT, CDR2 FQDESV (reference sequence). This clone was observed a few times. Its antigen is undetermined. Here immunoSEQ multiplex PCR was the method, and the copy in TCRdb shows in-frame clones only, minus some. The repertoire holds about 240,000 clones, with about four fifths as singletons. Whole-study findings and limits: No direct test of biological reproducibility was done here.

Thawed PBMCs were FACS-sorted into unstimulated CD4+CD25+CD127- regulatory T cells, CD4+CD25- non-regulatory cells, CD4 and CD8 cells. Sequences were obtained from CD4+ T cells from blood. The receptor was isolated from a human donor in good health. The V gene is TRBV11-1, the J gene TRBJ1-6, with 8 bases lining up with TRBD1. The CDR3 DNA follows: TGTGCCAGCAGCCACGAAGGCACAGGGGGTGGGGATTCACCCCTCCACTTT. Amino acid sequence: CASSHEGTGGGDSPLHF.